This T cell receptor (beta chain) was sequenced for a study of cytomegalovirus exposure and HLA in healthy donors. The table lists this clone with a count of one. The junction had 17 bases not matched to a gene; V was cut back by 8 bases and J by 4 bases. The CDR3 has 17 residues. Looked up from germline, CDR1 is MGHRA and CDR2 is YSYEKL. Libraries were prepared by immunoSEQ multiplex PCR; TCRdb keeps only in-frame clonotypes and omits some of them. This sample has around 250,000 clones, with 90% found just once. The chain couples TRBV4-1 to TRBJ1-2; TRBD1 matches 9 bases. This clonotype was sampled from a woman in her late teens or twenties in good health and CMV-seronegative. Input material: PBMCs. CDR3 sequence reads: CASAPTDRDRDIYGYTF. Written as DNA, the CDR3 is TGCGCCAGCGCACCCACTGACCGGGACAGGGATATCTATGGCTACACCTTC.